These 16 T cell receptor beta chains share one sample of origin, sequenced in a study of PD-L1 blockade in urothelial cancer. As for time point: pretreatment peripheral blood. Data came from immunoSEQ multiplex PCR; TCRdb stores just in-frame clones and leaves some out. The sample consists of just under 40,000 clones, approximately 90% of them appearing once. Specimen: PBMCs, collected around atezolizumab (anti-PD-L1) treatment. The receptor source for this set is a woman aged 55 to 70 with urothelial cancer.

V is TRBV5-4 and J is TRBJ1-3; the D gene is possibly TRBD1 (6 bases). In germline, CDR1 is SGHNT, CDR2 YYREEE (reference sequence). V lost 2 bases and J lost 3, with 12 bases in between. The CDR3 has 15 residues. CDR3 nucleotide sequence: TGTGCCAGCAGCTTAGACAGGCGGAATGGAAACACCATATATTTT. It yields the protein CASSLDRRNGNTIYF. The whole variable domain, remainder taken from reference TRBV5-4 and TRBJ1-3, is ETGVTQSPTHLIKTRGQQVTLRCSSQSGHNTVSWYQQALGQGPQFIFQYYREEENGRGNFPPRFSGLQFPNYSSELNVNALELDDSALYLCASSLDRRNGNTIYFGEGSWLTVV.

The J gene is TRBJ2-3, the V gene TRBV5-1, with 9 bases that match TRBD2. V lost 1 base and J lost 6; bases outside the gene matches: 9. CDR1 is SGHRS, CDR2 YFSETQ, per germline. The CDR3 contains 16 residues. As DNA, the CDR3 is TGCGCCAGCAGCTTGAGAGCGGGAGGTTCCATGGATACGCAGTATTTT. This sequence encodes CASSLRAGGSMDTQYF.

This chain connects TRBV5-4 to TRBJ2-7, with 7 bases that match TRBD1. This CDR3 region has 15 residues. Germline lookup yields CDR1 SGHNT and CDR2 YYREEE (reference sequence). Losses at the gene ends were 3 bases for V and 0 bases for J; bases not matched to a gene: 6. The CDR3 spells CASSSDRASSYEQYF. CDR3 in DNA: TGTGCCAGCAGCTCCGACAGGGCGAGCTCCTACGAGCAGTACTTC.

DNA for the CDR3: TGTGCCAGCAGTTACTCGAGGGTGGTGGGTGAGCAGTTCTTC. Its translation is CASSYSRVVGEQFF. V and J are TRBV6-5 and TRBJ2-1, with D possibly TRBD2 on 5 matching bases. The CDR3 sequence is 14 residues long. CDR1 and CDR2 from the germline V gene are MNHEY and SVGAGI. V lost 0 bases and J 9 bases, leaving 12 bases between the germline ends.

The V call is TRBV7-2, the J call TRBJ1-1; D is ambiguous. Germline lookup yields CDR1 SGHTA and CDR2 FQGNSA. The CDR3 spans 14 residues. V dropped 3 bases and J dropped 2 bases, with 10 bases sitting between them. The CDR3 nucleotides are TGTGCCAGCAGCTTCGACAACCTTAACACTGAAGCTTTCTTT. This translates into CASSFDNLNTEAFF.

The V call is TRBV30, the J call TRBJ2-1, with D unresolved. The CDR3 totals 12 residues. V gave up 1 base and J gave up 15 bases, with 16 bases separating them. CDR1 and CDR2 from the germline V gene are GTSNPN and SVGIG (reference sequence). CDR3 residues: CAWSERRETGFF. Written as DNA, the CDR3 is TGTGCCTGGAGTGAGAGAAGAGAGACGGGGTTCTTC.

The J gene is TRBJ1-1, the V gene TRBV7-9, with TRBD1 matching 7 bases. Germline values: CDR1 SEHNR, CDR2 FQNEAQ (reference sequence). CDR3 length equals 15 residues. V lost 3 bases and J lost 5; bases outside the gene matches: 9. CDR3 nucleotides: TGTGCCAGCAGCTTTAACAGGGGCGCGGTTACTGAAGCTTTCTTT. This encodes CASSFNRGAVTEAFF.

The chain recombines TRBV10-3 with TRBJ2-1; 11 nucleotides align to TRBD2. CDR1 and CDR2 (germline): ENHRY, SYGVKD. The CDR3 contains 16 residues. V lost 5 bases, J lost 7 bases, and 10 bases stayed unmatched. CDR3 sequence: CAISKTEGLAENEQFF. Here the CDR3 DNA reads TGTGCCATCAGTAAAACTGAGGGACTAGCGGAAAATGAGCAGTTCTTC.

CDR3 residues: CASSLRTSGRAGTGELFF. The CDR3 DNA is TGTGCCAGCAGCCTTCGGACTAGCGGGAGGGCCGGTACCGGGGAGCTGTTTTTT. The V call is TRBV7-9, the J call TRBJ2-2; 15 bases are a match to TRBD2. The CDR3 runs 18 residues. V shed 5 bases and J 5 bases; nucleotides not matched to a gene: 9. Germline V lookup: CDR1 SEHNR, CDR2 FQNEAQ (reference sequence).

This clone was seen a few times. The chain joins TRBV5-1 to TRBJ2-2; the D gene is possibly TRBD2 (6 bases). CDR1 is SGHRS, CDR2 YFSETQ, per germline. CDR3 length: 15 amino acids. The V and J ends lost 5 bases and 4 bases respectively, with 15 bases between them. The CDR3 DNA sequence: TGCGCCAGCAGTGGGCGGGACTCAGGCACCGGGGAGCTGTTTTTT. As protein: CASSGRDSGTGELFF.

The chain joins TRBV6-5 to TRBJ1-2, with D possibly being TRBD1 (6 bases). There are 14 residues in the CDR3. CDR1 and CDR2 from the germline V gene are MNHEY and SVGAGI. Trimming took off 8 bases at V and 8 bases at J, with 21 bases between the two ends. The CDR3 reads CASSRTGPGLGYTF. The CDR3 nucleotides read TGTGCCAGCTCAAGAACAGGGCCAGGCCTAGGCTACACCTTC.

The V gene is TRBV12-5, the J gene TRBJ2-1; 9 bases agree with TRBD2. Germline-derived CDR1 and CDR2 are LGHNT and FRNRAP. The CDR3 runs to 14 residues. Losses at the gene ends were 2 bases for V and 14 bases for J; bases not matched to a gene: 10. The CDR3 bases are TGTGCTAGTGGTTTGCCTCAGCGGGAGGATCCGAAGTTCTTC. This translates into CASGLPQREDPKFF.

CDR3 protein: CASSMGTSVIYEQYF. The CDR3, as DNA: TGTGCCAGTAGTATGGGGACTAGCGTAATCTACGAGCAGTACTTC. This sequence joins TRBV19 and TRBJ2-7; TRBD2 agrees at 10 bases. There are 15 residues in the CDR3. The trim removed 3 bases at V and 3 bases at J, leaving 5 bases unmatched. Looked up from germline, CDR1 is LNHDA and CDR2 is SQIVND (reference sequence).

This sequence joins TRBV28 and TRBJ1-1, with D perhaps matching TRBD1 (5 bases). The germline gives CDR1 MDHEN, CDR2 SYDVKM. The CDR3 is made up of 12 amino acids. The ends were cut back, 1 base at V and 13 bases at J, with 13 bases in the middle. CDR3 in DNA: TGTGCCAGCAGTTTATCGGCGGGGGAGAGTTTCTTT. Its translation is CASSLSAGESFF. Filled out from reference TRBV28 and TRBJ1-1, the complete variable domain reads DVKVTQSSRYLVKRTGEKVFLECVQDMDHENMFWYRQDPGLGLRLIYFSYDVKMKEKGDIPEGYSVSREKKERFSLILESASTNQTSMYLCASSLSAGESFFGQGTRLTVV.

The chain is built from TRBV4-1 and TRBJ2-7; 13 nucleotides line up with TRBD2. The germline CDR1 and CDR2 sequences are MGHRA and YSYEKL. J gave up 9 bases and V 0 bases, and 8 bases lay outside the gene matches. This CDR3 has 16 amino acids. CDR3 residues: CASSQDRGLAGVRQYF. The CDR3 nucleotides are TGCGCCAGCAGCCAAGATAGAGGACTAGCGGGAGTTAGGCAGTACTTC.

V gene TRBV29-1 combines with J gene TRBJ1-2; D is uncertain. The CDR3 length is 14 residues. Per germline, CDR1 SQVTM and CDR2 ANQGSEA. Trimming stripped 4 bases from V and 3 bases from J, with 15 bases between. CDR3 loop: CSVAGGPDDYGYTF. For the CDR3, the DNA is TGCAGCGTTGCCGGCGGGCCGGACGACTATGGCTACACCTTC.